This T cell receptor (beta chain) originates from a study of blood T cells in healthy people across ages. A second PCR, run for about 7 to 11 cycles, used a sample-barcoded 5' primer plus a J-beta primer mix. TCRdb reprocessed the 5' RACE reads with MiXCR, giving one entry per CDR3 protein. The table records about 290,000 distinct CDR3 sequences, around 30% of them present only once. The sequence came from a woman in her 70s in good health. The specimen sequenced was blood.

The CDR3 protein is CATRDGARGNEQFF. The CDR3 DNA reads TGTGCCACCCGAGATGGTGCGAGGGGCAATGAGCAGTTCTTC. The gene calls are TRBV10-3 and TRBJ2-1, with D perhaps matching TRBD1 or TRBD2 (5 bases each). V lost 10 bases, J lost 6 bases, and 19 bases lay in between. The CDR3 is 14 amino acids. In germline, CDR1 is ENHRY, CDR2 SYGVKD.